The clone carrying this TCR beta chain has just one count. Its cognate antigen is unknown. These data belong to a study of cytomegalovirus exposure and HLA in healthy donors. Findings of the study overall: Within an earlier analysis, most TCR beta V segments proved productive either about 90% or about 30% of the time. An observed cluster of highly shared sequence variants was recorded as a likely sequencing artifact.

Amplification used 60 Vbeta primers and 13 Jbeta primers. Libraries were prepared by immunoSEQ multiplex PCR; TCRdb keeps only in-frame clonotypes and omits some of them. Of 120,000 or so clones in the sample, about 84% were seen once. This CDR3 is built from 16 residues. V was trimmed by 3 bases and J by 0 bases, leaving 14 bases between them. CDR1 is KGHSH and CDR2 is LQKENI in the germline V gene. The TCR comes from a man younger than 35 in good health and CMV-seropositive. The chain employs TRBV18 and TRBJ1-2, with no clear D. Specimen: PBMCs. CDR3 in DNA: TGTGCCAGCTCACCGGAACACGGGTTAGCTAACTATGGCTACACCTTC. The encoded protein is CASSPEHGLANYGYTF.